Listed below are T cell receptor beta chains from one sample, sequenced in a study of blood T cell repertoires in COVID-19. TCRdb's copy holds only in-frame clones and misses some; the assay was immunoSEQ multiplex PCR. The sample lists about 300,000 clones, 70% to 90% seen once, with roughly 4% in the top ten. Input material: PBMCs or T cells enriched from blood (not recorded which). The receptor source for this set is a young man who had recovered from COVID-19. Both conserved end residues are part of each CDR3. A D gene is named only where the DNA matches it firmly. Clone size is shown for a subset of rows, as once, few, many or a class of expanded clone.

J gene	clone size	D gene	V gene	CDR3 DNA	CDR3 protein
TRBJ1-1	.	.	TRBV18	TGTGCCAGCTCGCCCCAGGGCCTTAACACTGAAGCTTTCTTT	CASSPQGLNTEAFF
TRBJ1-3	.	.	TRBV18	TGTGCCAGCTCACCAGTTTTTCCAGGGGAATGGTCTGGAAACACCATATATTTT	CASSPVFPGEWSGNTIYF
TRBJ2-1	.	TRBD1	TRBV7-2	TGTGCCAGCAGCTTACAGGGGGCCTGGGGTGAGCAGTTCTTC	CASSLQGAWGEQFF
TRBJ2-3	.	.	TRBV19	TGTGCCAGTAGTATCCCTTCAGCGGCTAGCACAGATACGCAGTATTTT	CASSIPSAASTDTQYF
TRBJ2-1	.	.	TRBV18	TGTGCCAGCTCACCAAGCCCCAGGGCTGGGGATGAGCAGTTCTTC	CASSPSPRAGDEQFF
TRBJ1-1	few	.	TRBV6-4	TGTGCCAGCAGACCCCGGGAGGTGAGAAACACTGAAGCTTTCTTT	CASRPREVRNTEAFF
TRBJ2-1	.	TRBD1	TRBV28	TGTGCCAGCAGTACCGGGACAGGGAGTAACAATGAGCAGTTCTTC	CASSTGTGSNNEQFF
TRBJ1-5	many	TRBD1	TRBV19	TGTGCCAGTAGAGGACAGGGTAGGGGGTTACATCAGCCCCAGCATTTT	CASRGQGRGLHQPQHF
TRBJ1-3	.	.	TRBV7-8	TGTGCCAGCAGCCCAATCGGACGGCGGCGTTCGGGGACTGGAAACACCATATATTTT	CASSPIGRRRSGTGNTIYF
TRBJ1-4	.	.	TRBV7-9	TGTGCCAGCAGCTTAGCTGTAGCGAGGGAGACTAATGAAAAACTGTTTTTT	CASSLAVARETNEKLFF
TRBJ2-7	once	TRBD1	TRBV20-1	TGCAGTGCTAGTCTGGACAGGAAAGGAGTCTACGAGCAGTACTTC	CSASLDRKGVYEQYF
TRBJ2-3	.	.	TRBV7-2	TGTGCCAGCAGCTTGTTAGTCTCCCTCACAGATACGCAGTATTTT	CASSLLVSLTDTQYF
TRBJ2-7	.	.	TRBV5-5	TGTGCCAGCAGCCGACAAGAATACGAGCAGTACTTC	CASSRQEYEQYF
TRBJ2-7	.	.	TRBV28	TGTGCCAGCAGTCAGGGCGGGAACGAGCAGTACTTC	CASSQGGNEQYF
TRBJ2-3	.	.	TRBV10-2	TGCGCCAGCAGTGATGGGGGACATCTTCACACAGATACGCAGTATTTT	CASSDGGHLHTDTQYF
TRBJ2-3	.	TRBD2	TRBV2	TGTGCCAGCAGTGGGGACTACCGGAGCACAGATACGCAGTATTTT	CASSGDYRSTDTQYF
TRBJ2-7	.	.	TRBV4-1	TGCGCCAGCAGCCAATTACCGGGGGACTTCTACGAGCAGTACTTC	CASSQLPGDFYEQYF
TRBJ2-2	.	.	TRBV20-1	TGCAGTGCTAGTGGCAGGGGAAGCACCGGGGAGCTGTTTTTT	CSASGRGSTGELFF
TRBJ1-6	.	TRBD1	TRBV28	TGTGCCAGCAGTTCCCCGACAGGGTCTAGCTATAATTCACCCCTCCACTTT	CASSSPTGSSYNSPLHF
TRBJ1-1	.	.	TRBV12-5	TGTGCTAGTGCATTGACATTGACTGAAGCTTTCTTT	CASALTLTEAFF
TRBJ2-3	.	TRBD2	TRBV3-1/TRBV3-2	TGTGCCAGCAGCCACCCGACTAGCGGATTCACAGATACGCAGTATTTT	CASSHPTSGFTDTQYF
TRBJ2-5	.	TRBD2	TRBV5-1	TGCGCCAGCAGCCCAGGGAGCGGGGTACAGGAGACCCAGTACTTC	CASSPGSGVQETQYF
TRBJ1-4	.	TRBD1	TRBV6-5	TGTGCCAGCAGTTGGACAGGGGGATCGAATGAAAAACTGTTTTTT	CASSWTGGSNEKLFF
TRBJ2-5	.	.	TRBV6-6	TGTGCCAGCAGTTACTCGAGGTCCATCGCAGAGACCCAGTACTTC	CASSYSRSIAETQYF
TRBJ2-3	.	.	TRBV4-2	TGTGCCAGCACCCAGCGTACTACCGCCTTCACAGATACGCAGTATTTT	CASTQRTTAFTDTQYF
TRBJ1-3	once	.	TRBV4-1	TGCGCCAGCAGCCAAGGGGGGGGTTCTGGAAACACCATATATTTT	CASSQGGGSGNTIYF
TRBJ1-2	.	.	TRBV5-4	TGTGCCAGCAGGAATCCTCCGGGGGAGGGTGGCTACACCTTC	CASRNPPGEGGYTF
TRBJ1-2	.	.	TRBV18	TGTGCCAGCTCACCGAACGTCTTGGGAGCAGATGGCTACACCTTC	CASSPNVLGADGYTF
TRBJ2-3	.	.	TRBV4-1	TGCGCCAGCAGCCATGTTAAGGGGTCAGATACGCAGTATTTT	CASSHVKGSDTQYF
TRBJ1-2	once	.	TRBV6-5	TGTGCCAGCGGAGACGAGCTAGGGGTTGGGAACACCTTC	CASGDELGVGNTF
TRBJ2-7	.	TRBD1	TRBV6-5	TGTGCCAGCAGTCTACGGACAGGGGCGGCCTACGAGCAGTACTTC	CASSLRTGAAYEQYF
TRBJ1-2	.	.	TRBV21-1	TGTGCCAGCAGCAAACTACAGAATACTAACTATGGCTACACCTTC	CASSKLQNTNYGYTF
TRBJ2-3	.	TRBD2	TRBV28	TGTGCCAGCAGTTTATTAGCGGGGGGGCAGGCTGGTTATACGCAGTATTTT	CASSLLAGGQAGYTQYF